A selection of T cell receptor beta chains follows, all from one sample in a study of blood T cell repertoires in COVID-19. TCRdb's copy holds only in-frame clones and misses some; the assay was immunoSEQ multiplex PCR. The data hold some 220,000 clones, with about 82% observed a single time. Sequencing was carried out using peripheral blood. Source of these receptors: a woman in her sixties or seventies with COVID-19, enrolled during active disease. Both conserved end residues are part of each CDR3. Fields, in order: J gene, clone size, D gene, V gene, CDR3 protein, CDR3 DNA. The D gene is left open where the match is weak. A clone size is listed for some rows: how often the clone was seen (once, few, many), or a class if it is expanded.

j_call: TRBJ1-1
clone_size: NA
d_call: TRBD1
v_call: TRBV9
cdr3_aa: CASSPRTGGKNTEAFF
cdr3_nt: TGTGCCAGCAGCCCAAGGACAGGGGGCAAGAACACTGAAGCTTTCTTT

j_call: TRBJ2-7
clone_size: NA
d_call: TRBD2
v_call: TRBV2
cdr3_aa: CASSEMTSGSHEQYF
cdr3_nt: TGTGCCAGCAGTGAAATGACTAGCGGGAGCCACGAGCAGTACTTC

j_call: TRBJ2-3
clone_size: NA
d_call: NA
v_call: TRBV5-1
cdr3_aa: CASSLGNSGGTDTQYF
cdr3_nt: TGCGCCAGCAGCTTGGGGAACAGCGGTGGCACAGATACGCAGTATTTT

j_call: TRBJ1-3
clone_size: NA
d_call: TRBD1
v_call: TRBV7-3
cdr3_aa: CASSQGGSGNTIYF
cdr3_nt: TGTGCCAGCAGCCAGGGGGGCTCTGGAAACACCATATATTTT

j_call: TRBJ2-7
clone_size: NA
d_call: NA
v_call: TRBV3-1/TRBV3-2
cdr3_aa: CASSRQNYEQYF
cdr3_nt: TGTGCCAGCAGCAGACAGAACTACGAGCAGTACTTC

j_call: TRBJ1-4
clone_size: NA
d_call: NA
v_call: TRBV27
cdr3_aa: CASGRGKGEEKLFF
cdr3_nt: TGTGCCAGTGGTCGAGGGAAAGGAGAAGAAAAACTGTTTTTT

j_call: TRBJ2-1
clone_size: NA
d_call: TRBD2
v_call: TRBV3-1/TRBV3-2
cdr3_aa: CASSQDVAGGINEQFF
cdr3_nt: TGTGCCAGCAGCCAAGATGTAGCGGGGGGAATCAATGAGCAGTTCTTC

j_call: TRBJ2-5
clone_size: few
d_call: NA
v_call: TRBV6-2/TRBV6-3
cdr3_aa: CASSYPEVRETQYF
cdr3_nt: TGTGCCAGCAGTTACCCCGAGGTGCGGGAGACCCAGTACTTC

j_call: TRBJ1-5
clone_size: NA
d_call: TRBD1
v_call: TRBV24-1
cdr3_aa: CATSDVSRGNQPQHF
cdr3_nt: TGTGCCACCAGTGATGTTTCCAGGGGGAATCAGCCCCAGCATTTT

j_call: TRBJ2-1
clone_size: NA
d_call: TRBD1
v_call: TRBV4-1
cdr3_aa: CASSKTRSVVRQGNNEQFF
cdr3_nt: TGCGCCAGCAGCAAAACAAGAAGCGTTGTGCGACAGGGGAACAATGAGCAGTTCTTC

j_call: TRBJ1-1
clone_size: few
d_call: NA
v_call: TRBV3-1/TRBV3-2
cdr3_aa: CASSQTGKDTEAFF
cdr3_nt: TGTGCCAGCAGCCAAACAGGGAAAGACACTGAAGCTTTCTTT

j_call: TRBJ2-1
clone_size: NA
d_call: NA
v_call: TRBV7-3
cdr3_aa: CASSLIGPPGSYNEQFF
cdr3_nt: TGTGCCAGCAGCTTAATTGGGCCCCCAGGCTCCTACAATGAGCAGTTCTTC

j_call: TRBJ2-1
clone_size: NA
d_call: TRBD1
v_call: TRBV6-2/TRBV6-3
cdr3_aa: CASSYRDRGTYNEQFF
cdr3_nt: TGTGCCAGCAGTTACAGGGACAGGGGGACGTACAATGAGCAGTTCTTC

j_call: TRBJ1-3
clone_size: NA
d_call: NA
v_call: TRBV7-9
cdr3_aa: CASSSAGAGNTIYF
cdr3_nt: TGTGCCAGCAGCAGCGCGGGAGCTGGAAACACCATATATTTT

j_call: TRBJ1-3
clone_size: NA
d_call: NA
v_call: TRBV2
cdr3_aa: CASSASRGNTIYF
cdr3_nt: TGTGCCAGCAGTGCGTCACGGGGAAACACCATATATTTT

j_call: TRBJ1-2
clone_size: NA
d_call: NA
v_call: TRBV18
cdr3_aa: CASSPTLPLPPFNYGYTF
cdr3_nt: TGTGCCAGCTCACCAACACTACCGCTTCCACCTTTTAACTATGGCTACACCTTC

j_call: TRBJ2-7
clone_size: NA
d_call: NA
v_call: TRBV10-2
cdr3_aa: CASRPVLSPYEQYF
cdr3_nt: TGCGCCAGCAGGCCAGTTCTGTCGCCCTACGAGCAGTACTTC

j_call: TRBJ1-3
clone_size: NA
d_call: NA
v_call: TRBV7-9
cdr3_aa: CASSSRVPQGFRSGNTIYF
cdr3_nt: TGTGCCAGCAGTTCAAGGGTCCCGCAGGGATTTCGGTCTGGAAACACCATATATTTT

j_call: TRBJ1-1
clone_size: NA
d_call: NA
v_call: TRBV25-1
cdr3_aa: CASSEYGPGEGEAFF
cdr3_nt: TGTGCCAGCAGTGAATATGGTCCAGGGGAGGGTGAAGCTTTCTTT

j_call: TRBJ1-1
clone_size: once
d_call: TRBD1
v_call: TRBV4-2
cdr3_aa: CASSQADRGSEAFF
cdr3_nt: TGTGCCAGCAGCCAAGCCGACAGGGGTTCTGAAGCTTTCTTT

j_call: TRBJ1-3
clone_size: NA
d_call: NA
v_call: TRBV12-1
cdr3_aa: CASSSPGNTIYF
cdr3_nt: TGTGCCAGCAGCTCCCCGGGAAACACCATATATTTT

j_call: TRBJ1-2
clone_size: NA
d_call: TRBD1
v_call: TRBV19
cdr3_aa: CASSLLGTGVNYGYTF
cdr3_nt: TGTGCCAGTAGTCTCCTTGGGACAGGAGTAAACTATGGCTACACCTTC

j_call: TRBJ2-2
clone_size: NA
d_call: NA
v_call: TRBV7-2
cdr3_aa: CASSLTGPNTGELFF
cdr3_nt: TGTGCCAGCAGCTTAACGGGTCCGAACACCGGGGAGCTGTTTTTT

j_call: TRBJ2-1
clone_size: NA
d_call: TRBD1
v_call: TRBV7-9
cdr3_aa: CASSPRGQVYNEQFF
cdr3_nt: TGTGCCAGCAGTCCCCGGGGACAGGTATACAATGAGCAGTTCTTC

j_call: TRBJ2-2
clone_size: NA
d_call: TRBD1
v_call: TRBV19
cdr3_aa: CASSGTAYTGELFF
cdr3_nt: TGTGCCAGTAGTGGGACAGCTTACACCGGGGAGCTGTTTTTT

j_call: TRBJ1-2
clone_size: once
d_call: TRBD1
v_call: TRBV11-2
cdr3_aa: CASSGDRNYGYTF
cdr3_nt: TGTGCCAGCAGCGGGGACAGAAACTATGGCTACACCTTC

j_call: TRBJ2-7
clone_size: NA
d_call: TRBD2
v_call: TRBV3-1/TRBV3-2
cdr3_aa: CASSQLLAGVGEQYF
cdr3_nt: TGTGCCAGCAGCCAACTACTAGCGGGAGTAGGAGAGCAGTACTTC